This TCR beta chain stems from a study of T cell therapy after organ transplantation. Assay used: immunoSEQ multiplex PCR; TCRdb lists only in-frame clones, some missing. Of about 21,000 clones detected, about four fifths appear once; the ten largest clones hold about 35%. Note on this clone: Antigen specificity is unknown.

Time point meaning: 20-29 weeks after completion of therapy. Overall study results and limits: Nonresponders had marked pretherapy clonal expansions and little post-therapy change.

Deletions cut 5 bases from V and 3 bases from J, with 11 bases between. CDR1 is MNHEY, CDR2 SVGAGI, per germline. The CDR3 has 14 amino acids. This TCR derives from a human patient who had received a solid organ transplant and had CMV disease. Some T cells may have originated in the graft donor. This chain uses TRBV6-5 with TRBJ1-5; D gene unclear. The sequencing used CD8+ T cells from blood, collected after autologous CMV-specific T cell therapy. CDR3 sequence reads: CASSLTNANQPQHF. In nucleotides, the CDR3 is TGTGCCAGCAGTCTCACTAACGCCAATCAGCCCCAGCATTTT.